These 31 T cell receptor beta chains were sequenced from one sample in a study of T cells after yellow fever vaccination. A single record per CDR3 protein comes from TCRdb applying MiXCR to the 5' RACE reads. The table shows around 300,000 distinct CDR3 sequences, with around 4.3% occurring only once. This specimen was PBMCs, taken 15 days after the yellow fever booster vaccination. These receptors all stem from a man aged 18 to 30 who received the YFV17D yellow fever vaccine.

This clonotype was detected ten times or more. The chain combines TRBV29-1 with TRBJ2-3; 11 nucleotides agree with TRBD2. The junction had 7 bases not matched to a gene; V was cut back by 6 bases and J by 2 bases. Germline lookup yields CDR1 SQVTM and CDR2 ANQGSEA. The CDR3 has 15 residues. The CDR3 DNA is TGCAGCGTAAGAACTAGCGGGGGTTACACAGATACGCAGTATTTT. Amino acids: CSVRTSGGYTDTQYF.

This clonotype showed up just a few times. V usage is TRBV5-1 and J usage is TRBJ2-1, with a possible D match to TRBD1 (5 bases). CDR1 is SGHRS, CDR2 YFSETQ, per germline. The CDR3 contains 15 residues. With 4 bases removed from V and 2 bases from J, the gap between germline ends came to 13 bases. CDR3 nucleotide sequence: TGCGCCAGCAGCGGGCTTGGGGCAACCTACAATGAGCAGTTCTTC. Amino acids: CASSGLGATYNEQFF.

This clonotype was seen just once. V usage is TRBV3-1 and J usage is TRBJ1-2, with D possibly matching TRBD1 (6 bases). V dropped 0 bases and J dropped 7 bases, with 12 bases sitting between them. Germline V lookup: CDR1 LGHDT, CDR2 YNNKEL (reference sequence). The CDR3 is 14 residues long. Here the CDR3 reads CASSQDTGGSGYTF. CDR3 in DNA: TGTGCCAGCAGCCAAGACACGGGGGGCTCTGGCTACACCTTC.

At least ten counts were recorded for this clonotype. The CDR3 protein is CASSLVVGSTSKTQYF. Here the CDR3 DNA reads TGTGCCAGCAGCTTAGTCGTAGGATCCACGTCCAAGACCCAGTACTTC. The chain couples TRBV11-2 to TRBJ2-5; D is ambiguous. The CDR3 sequence is 16 residues long. V shed 1 base and J shed 6 bases, with 18 bases lying between them. CDR1 and CDR2 from the germline V gene are SGHAT and FQNNGV.

The V and J genes are TRBV6-5 and TRBJ2-7; D is ambiguous. The CDR3 contains 13 residues. The V and J ends lost 6 bases and 2 bases respectively, with 11 bases between them. In germline, CDR1 is MNHEY, CDR2 SVGAGI. The CDR3 is CASSKSGAYEQYV. The DNA of the CDR3 is TGTGCCAGCAGCAAATCGGGTGCCTACGAGCAGTACGTC.

This clonotype was seen ten or more times. The chain combines TRBV6-5 with TRBJ2-3, with D perhaps TRBD2 (6 bases). Germline V gene lookup returns CDR1 MNHEY and CDR2 SVGAGI. The V gene lost 2 bases and the J gene lost 7 bases, with 25 bases spanning the gap. The CDR3 spans 18 residues. The CDR3 DNA sequence: TGTGCCAGCAGTTACACCCCCCTCATCGGGGGTAAAGGGTATACGCAGTATTTT. It yields the protein CASSYTPLIGGKGYTQYF.

This clonotype appeared many times. One end of the junction is discordant with germline, which a read error may explain. The CDR3 DNA reads TGCAGTGCGTCTCAGGGGACTAGTCAAGGGACCCAGTACTTC. It is translated as CSASQGTSQGTQYF. The rearrangement joins TRBV20-1 to TRBJ2-5; 8 nucleotides match TRBD2. Germline CDR1 reads DFQATT; CDR2 reads SNEGSKA (reference sequence). The CDR3 extends over 14 amino acids.

A few counts support this clonotype. The genes are TRBV7-2 and TRBJ2-7, with 9 bases lining up with TRBD2. The germline V gene encodes CDR1 SGHTA and CDR2 FQGNSA. This CDR3 contains 14 residues. V was pared by 1 base and J by 3 bases, with 1 base of the junction left unmatched. The CDR3 DNA reads TGTGCCAGCAGCTTAGTAGCGGGAGACTACGAGCAGTACGTC. Translating it yields CASSLVAGDYEQYV.

The chain combines TRBV5-4 with TRBJ2-7, with TRBD1 matching 8 bases. The CDR3 totals 14 residues. Germline loops: CDR1 SGHNT, CDR2 YYREEE (reference sequence). V lost 4 bases, J lost 6 bases, and 9 bases stayed unmatched. CDR3 in DNA: TGTGCCAGCAGCCGGGGACAGGAACCCTCCGAGCAGTACTTC. It specifies CASSRGQEPSEQYF.

This clonotype was seen only a few times. A read error may explain this, as a much larger clone is one base away. The chain carries TRBV5-1 and TRBJ2-2, with D maybe TRBD2 (5 bases). The germline V gene has CDR1 SGHRS and CDR2 YFSETQ. CDR3 size: 16 residues. The DNA for the CDR3 is TGCGCCAGCAGCTTGGCCCCTCACGCGAACACCGGGGAGCTGATTTTT. The encoded protein is CASSLAPHANTGELIF.

This clonotype was picked up a small number of times. The rearrangement uses TRBV5-6 and TRBJ2-5, with TRBD2 matching over 7 bases. Germline CDR1 and CDR2: SGHDT and YYEEEE. The CDR3 runs 16 residues. V was pared by 1 base and J by 4 bases, with 10 bases of the junction left unmatched. For the CDR3, the DNA is TGTGCCAGCAGCTTGCCTACGGCGGGGGTCGGAGAGACCCAGTACTTC. Its translation is CASSLPTAGVGETQYF.

This clonotype has ten or more counts. The V gene is TRBV10-2, the J gene TRBJ2-7; D unclear. The germline V gene has CDR1 WSHSY and CDR2 SAAADI. The CDR3 contains 15 residues. Trimming removed 6 bases at V and 2 bases at J, with 17 bases between. The CDR3 DNA reads as TGCGCCAGCAGGAGGACGGATAGGGCGACCTACGAGCAGTACTTC. Residues: CASRRTDRATYEQYF.

Note on this clonotype: This may be a read error, as it is one base from a much larger clone. This CDR3 fails to terminate in the conserved phenylalanine or tryptophan, so it likely reflects a read error. The chain employs TRBV18 and TRBJ1-1, with 9 bases lining up with TRBD1. This CDR3 comprises 15 residues. J gave up 1 base and V 6 bases, and 6 bases lay outside the gene matches. The germline gives CDR1 KGHSH, CDR2 LQKENI. The DNA for the CDR3 is TGTGCCAGCTCGAGAGTGACAGGGGGGAACACTGAAGCTTTCTCT. Its translation: CASSRVTGGNTEAFS.

The chain uses TRBV7-9 and TRBJ2-5; the D gene is possibly TRBD1 (5 bases). This CDR3 contains 14 residues. V was cut by 0 bases and J by 5 bases, with 10 bases left in between. Looked up from germline, CDR1 is SEHNR and CDR2 is FQNEAQ (reference sequence). This CDR3 is CASSLALGLETQYF. The CDR3 nucleotides are TGTGCCAGCAGCTTAGCGCTGGGGCTTGAGACCCAGTACTTC. The variable domain in full, completed from reference TRBV7-9 and TRBJ2-5, reads DTGVSQNPRHKITKRGQNVTFRCDPISEHNRLYWYRQTLGQGPEFLTYFQNEAQLEKSRLLSDRFSAERPKGSFSTLEIQRTEQGDSAMYLCASSLALGLETQYFGPGTRLLVL.

This clonotype was counted many times. This chain connects TRBV7-2 to TRBJ2-1, with 7 bases identical to TRBD1. CDR1 and CDR2 from the germline V gene are SGHTA and FQGNSA. The CDR3 is made up of 15 amino acids. V was pared by 5 bases and J by 4 bases, with 8 bases of the junction left unmatched. DNA of the CDR3: TGTGCCAGCAGCCCGGGACAGACCCATTACAATGAGCAGTTCTTC. As protein: CASSPGQTHYNEQFF. The variable domain in full, completed from reference TRBV7-2 and TRBJ2-1, reads GAGVSQSPSNKVTEKGKDVELRCDPISGHTALYWYRQSLGQGLEFLIYFQGNSAPDKSGLPSDRFSAERTGGSVSTLTIQRTQQEDSAVYLCASSPGQTHYNEQFFGPGTRLTVL.

This clonotype was counted many times. CDR3 in DNA: TGTGCCAGCAGTGTTGCTGTTGGCGGCGAAGATACGCAGTATTTT. It yields the protein CASSVAVGGEDTQYF. This chain connects TRBV6-4 to TRBJ2-3; D call uncertain. Germline-derived CDR1 and CDR2 are MRHNA and SNTAGT. Trimming removed 4 bases at V and 5 bases at J, with 16 bases between. The CDR3 is made up of 15 amino acids.

This clonotype showed up many times. The chain uses TRBV5-6 and TRBJ1-6; D is possibly TRBD1 (6 bases). This CDR3 spans 16 amino acids. Trimming stripped 0 bases from V and 3 bases from J, with 10 bases between. The germline gives CDR1 SGHDT, CDR2 YYEEEE. The CDR3 region is CASSLDGGSYNSPLHF. The CDR3 nucleotides read TGTGCCAGCAGCTTGGACGGGGGCAGCTATAATTCACCCCTCCACTTT. Full variable domain (rest looked up from reference TRBV5-6 and TRBJ1-6): DAGVTQSPTHLIKTRGQQVTLRCSPKSGHDTVSWYQQALGQGPQFIFQYYEEEERQRGNFPDRFSGHQFPNYSSELNVNALLLGDSALYLCASSLDGGSYNSPLHFGNGTRLTVT.

This clonotype was recorded many times. The CDR3 here is CATSTRTGGYTF. The CDR3 nucleotides are TGTGCCACCAGCACCAGGACGGGGGGCTACACCTTC. This chain connects TRBV15 to TRBJ1-2; no clear D. This CDR3 is built from 12 residues. With 4 bases removed from V and 8 bases from J, the gap between germline ends came to 11 bases. Per germline, CDR1 LNHNV and CDR2 YYDKDF (reference sequence).

This clonotype occurred a few times. The rearrangement links TRBV6-2 or TRBV6-3 to TRBJ1-1; the D is unclear. Germline lookup yields CDR1 MNHEY and CDR2 SVGEGT. The CDR3 covers 17 residues. With 5 bases removed from V and 0 bases from J, the gap between germline ends came to 19 bases. The CDR3 loop reads CASSKSVVAVMNTEAFF. DNA of the CDR3: TGTGCCAGCAGTAAGTCGGTGGTTGCGGTAATGAACACTGAAGCTTTCTTT.

The table lists this clonotype with many counts. This chain links TRBV10-3 with TRBJ2-2; TRBD2 agrees at 9 bases. V shed 8 bases, J shed 4 bases, and the junction held 8 bases outside the gene matches. The CDR3 is 15 amino acids. Germline V gene sequence: CDR1 ENHRY, CDR2 SYGVKD. CDR3 sequence (DNA): TGTGCCATCGCGCGGGAGGGACACCTCACCGGGGAGCTGTTTTTT. Protein sequence: CAIAREGHLTGELFF.

The CDR3 DNA is TGTGCCAGCAGCCACCGACAGGGTATAGTGAATGAAAAACTGTTTTTT. This encodes CASSHRQGIVNEKLFF. The gene calls are TRBV11-2 and TRBJ1-4; 7 bases are shared with TRBD1. The V gene end was trimmed by 5 bases and the J gene end by 5 bases; junction bases not matched to a gene: 11. This CDR3 has 16 amino acids. Looked up from germline, CDR1 is SGHAT and CDR2 is FQNNGV.

This clonotype was found many times. J is TRBJ1-2 and V is TRBV12-3 or TRBV12-4, with 7 nucleotides matching TRBD1. The CDR3 sequence is 13 residues long. V was clipped by 9 bases and J by 5 bases; unmatched bases: 9. CDR3: CASKDRWGYGYTF. In DNA, the CDR3 is TGTGCCAGTAAGGACAGGTGGGGTTATGGCTACACCTTC.

This clonotype was seen a handful of times. The chain couples TRBV20-1 to TRBJ1-5; no definite D call. Looked up from germline, CDR1 is DFQATT and CDR2 is SNEGSKA (reference sequence). The length of the CDR3 is 13 residues. Trimming stripped 2 bases from V and 5 bases from J, with 10 bases between. The CDR3 region has the DNA TGCAGTGCTAGACAGGCGCCCTATCAGCCCCAGCATTTT. This sequence encodes CSARQAPYQPQHF.

This chain connects TRBV14 to TRBJ2-3, with a weak D call TRBD1 (7 bases). The length of the CDR3 is 14 residues. Trimming shortened V by 1 base and J by 6 bases, and 11 bases separated the two germline ends. Germline V gene data show CDR1 as SGHDN and CDR2 as FVKESK. The CDR3 DNA reads as TGTGCCAGCAGCCAAGGGAGGGGGCTGGATACGCAGTATTTT. This encodes CASSQGRGLDTQYF.

At least ten counts were recorded for this clonotype. The chain combines TRBV29-1 with TRBJ1-2; D remains ambiguous. The ends were cut back, 2 bases at V and 4 bases at J, with 11 bases in the middle. Germline CDR1 SQVTM, CDR2 ANQGSEA. This CDR3 region has 13 residues. Here the CDR3 reads CSVEPMLSYGYTF. CDR3 DNA: TGCAGCGTTGAACCCATGCTAAGCTATGGCTACACCTTC. Variable domain in full (rest from reference TRBV29-1 and TRBJ1-2): SAVISQKPSRDICQRGTSLTIQCQVDSQVTMMFWYRQQPGQSLTLIATANQGSEATYESGFVIDKFPISRPNLTFSTLTVSNMSPEDSSIYLCSVEPMLSYGYTFGSGTRLTVV.

This clonotype was seen a handful of times. In DNA form, the CDR3 reads TGTGCCAGCAGAGACCGTATAAATACGCAGTATTTT. Translation: CASRDRINTQYF. This chain uses TRBV6-5 with TRBJ2-3, with D unresolved. Germline CDR1 reads MNHEY; CDR2 reads SVGAGI. V lost 6 bases to trimming and J lost 7 bases, with 11 bases between them. This CDR3 spans 12 amino acids.

The table lists this clonotype with a few counts. The CDR3 sequence: CASSLVGSGVHDNEQFF. For the CDR3, the DNA is TGCGCCAGCAGCTTGGTAGGTAGCGGGGTGCACGACAATGAGCAGTTCTTC. This sequence joins TRBV5-1 and TRBJ2-1, with TRBD2 identical over 8 bases. Germline-derived CDR1 and CDR2 are SGHRS and YFSETQ. The CDR3 contains 17 residues. Trimming removed 0 bases from V and 5 bases from J; junction bases left unmatched: 10.

This clonotype was detected many times. The chain has TRBV5-1 and TRBJ2-2; D uncertain. The germline V gene has CDR1 SGHRS and CDR2 YFSETQ. There are 14 residues in the CDR3. V dropped 1 base and J dropped 6 bases, with 10 bases sitting between them. CDR3 bases: TGCGCCAGCAGCTTGCTGCCGGGCTCCGGGGAGCTGTTTTTT. Amino acid sequence: CASSLLPGSGELFF.

In its sample, this clonotype was seen many times. J is TRBJ1-6 and V is TRBV11-3; maybe TRBD1 (6 bases). This CDR3 has 16 amino acids. Deletions cut 8 bases from V and 7 bases from J, with 21 bases between. Germline V gene sequence: CDR1 SGHNT, CDR2 YENEEA. The CDR3 DNA follows: TGTGCCAGCCCAAAACACGGACAGTATGAAAATTCACCCCTCCACTTT. It translates to CASPKHGQYENSPLHF. Full variable domain (rest looked up from reference TRBV11-3 and TRBJ1-6): EAGVVQSPRYKIIEKKQPVAFWCNPISGHNTLYWYLQNLGQGPELLIRYENEEAVDDSQLPKDRFSAERLKGVDSTLKIQPAELGDSAVYLCASPKHGQYENSPLHFGNGTRLTVT.

The V gene is TRBV12-3 or TRBV12-4, the J gene TRBJ2-7, with 7 bases matching TRBD2. Trimming removed 5 bases from V and 4 bases from J; junction bases left unmatched: 11. The CDR3 contains 15 residues. The chain's CDR3 is CASSRLERGFYEQYF. The CDR3, as DNA: TGTGCCAGCAGTCGACTCGAGCGGGGATTTTACGAGCAGTACTTC.

This clonotype was counted many times. The chain is built from TRBV20-1 and TRBJ2-2; 9 bases align to TRBD1. CDR3 length: 14 amino acids. Germline-derived CDR1 and CDR2 are DFQATT and SNEGSKA (reference sequence). The CDR3 DNA is TGCAGCGCTCCGGGACAGGGTGGCACCGGGGAGCTGTTTTTT. Encoded protein: CSAPGQGGTGELFF.